The 9 T cell receptor beta chains in this list originate from one sample, sequenced in a study of T cells expressing NK-cell markers (dated by TCRdb to 2020 to 2021). The library was generated by 5' RACE. Sequencing took place on an Illumina HiSeq 2000. Each CDR3 protein sequence appears as one entry after TCRdb reprocessed the reads, and no DNA is included. Per the sample table, the count is almost 450,000 distinct CDR3 sequences. Clones ranked in the top ten supply under 7.5% of the sample. Sequenced input: blood T cells: a sorted CD56 or NKG2C T cell subset, CD4+ or CD8+ T cells, or bulk PBMC T cells (not recorded which). The receptors come from a woman aged 18-69 years in good health.

This chain connects TRBV11-1 to TRBJ2-1; TCRdb outputs TRBD1, but without DNA this stays unchecked. Germline assignment: CDR1 SGHAT and CDR2 FQDESV (reference sequence). The CDR3 runs to 18 residues. CDR3 amino acids: CASSRWGGTPGEDNEQFF.

CDR3 protein: CAISGGQGAQETQYF. The chain carries TRBV10-3 and TRBJ2-5; TCRdb's D gene call, TRBD1, goes unchecked for lack of DNA. CDR1 is ENHRY, CDR2 SYGVKD, per germline. The CDR3 length is 15 residues.

The chain employs TRBV20-1 and TRBJ1-1; TCRdb calls TRBD1, which cannot be checked without DNA. Germline V gives CDR1 DFQATT, CDR2 SNEGSKA (reference sequence). This CDR3 has 12 amino acids. The CDR3 spells CSASGGTTEAFF.

The chain couples TRBV7-2 to TRBJ2-1. The length of the CDR3 is 12 residues. Germline assignment: CDR1 SGHTA and CDR2 FQGNSA. This CDR3 reads CASRLFGNEQFF.

V and J are TRBV4-2 and TRBJ2-7; TCRdb names TRBD2, which stays unverified in the absence of DNA. There are 13 residues in the CDR3. CDR1 LGHNA and CDR2 YNFKEQ come from the germline V gene. CDR3: CASSQAGGEEQYF.

The chain uses TRBV20-1 and TRBJ2-1; TCRdb gives TRBD2 as the D gene, but with no DNA this cannot be confirmed. CDR3 length: 12 residues. The V gene's germline CDR1 is DFQATT and CDR2 SNEGSKA (reference sequence). The chain's CDR3 is CSARALAGEQFF.

The CDR3 loop reads CASSLSGRGVADTQYF. The rearrangement uses TRBV7-8 and TRBJ2-3; TCRdb reports TRBD1, a call that lacks DNA to check it against. This CDR3 comprises 16 residues. The germline V gene has CDR1 SGHVS and CDR2 FQNEAQ.

The chain links TRBV12-3 or TRBV12-4 to TRBJ1-6; without DNA, the TCRdb call of TRBD1 cannot be checked. The CDR3 has 16 amino acids. The CDR3 here is CASTSTGTYGNSPLHF.

The rearrangement joins TRBV20-1 to TRBJ2-3; TCRdb indicates TRBD2, and absent DNA this call remains unverified. This CDR3 has 12 residues. The V gene's germline CDR1 is DFQATT and CDR2 SNEGSKA (reference sequence). This CDR3 reads CSAGSGADTQYF.